This TCR beta chain was identified in a study of CD8+CD57+ T cells in acquired aplastic anemia. Findings of the study overall: Overlapping CD8+ CDR3 repertoires of patients and controls contained twenty-nine shared sequences.

Genomic DNA was employed as the template in profiling TCR beta VDJ and CDR3. TCRdb used MiXCR to reprocess the reads, holding one entry per CDR3 protein. The table includes hundreds of thousands of distinct CDR3 sequences, around 33% detected once. The CDR3 extends over 13 amino acids. Deletions cut 5 bases from V and 5 bases from J, with 12 bases between. CDR1 is SNHLY, CDR2 FYNNEI, per germline. Those patients picked for sequencing had displayed CD8+CD57+ cell expansion on flow cytometry. Ten or more counts support this clonotype. Antigen unknown. Sequenced: sorted CD4+, CD8+, or CD8+CD57+ T cells (not recorded which) from PBMCs. V and J are TRBV2 and TRBJ2-5; possibly TRBD1 for D (8 bases). This TCR was sampled from a human donor with aplastic anemia. The CDR3 protein is CASSKQGGETQYF. The CDR3 nucleotides read TGTGCCAGCAGTAAACAGGGGGGGGAGACCCAGTACTTC.